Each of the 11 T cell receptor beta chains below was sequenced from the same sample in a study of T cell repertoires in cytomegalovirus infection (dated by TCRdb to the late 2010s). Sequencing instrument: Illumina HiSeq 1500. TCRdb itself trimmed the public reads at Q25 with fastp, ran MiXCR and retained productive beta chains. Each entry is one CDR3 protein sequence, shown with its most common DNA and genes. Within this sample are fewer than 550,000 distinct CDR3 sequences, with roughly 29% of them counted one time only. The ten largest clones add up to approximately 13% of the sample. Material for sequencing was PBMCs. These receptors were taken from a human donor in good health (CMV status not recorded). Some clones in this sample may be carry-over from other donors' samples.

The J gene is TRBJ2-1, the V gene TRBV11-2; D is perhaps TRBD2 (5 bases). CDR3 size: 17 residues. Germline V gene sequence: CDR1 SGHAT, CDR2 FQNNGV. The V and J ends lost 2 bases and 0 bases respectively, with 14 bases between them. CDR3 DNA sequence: TGTGCCAGCAGCTTACTTCCACCGGGAAGCTCCTACAATGAGCAGTTCTTC. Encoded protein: CASSLLPPGSSYNEQFF.

The CDR3 reads CSAGDPSPYGYTF. CDR3 coding DNA: TGCAGTGCTGGGGACCCTTCGCCGTATGGCTACACCTTC. J is TRBJ1-2 and V is TRBV20-1; possibly TRBD1 for D (5 bases). Trimming shortened V by 5 bases and J by 5 bases, and 15 bases separated the two germline ends. Per germline, CDR1 DFQATT and CDR2 SNEGSKA (reference sequence). This CDR3 is built from 13 residues.

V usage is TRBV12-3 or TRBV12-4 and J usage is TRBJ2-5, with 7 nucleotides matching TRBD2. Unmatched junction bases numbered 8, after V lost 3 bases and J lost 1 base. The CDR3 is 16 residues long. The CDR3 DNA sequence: TGTGCCAGCAGTTTGAGCCTAGCGGAAATCCAAGAGACCCAGTACTTC. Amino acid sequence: CASSLSLAEIQETQYF.

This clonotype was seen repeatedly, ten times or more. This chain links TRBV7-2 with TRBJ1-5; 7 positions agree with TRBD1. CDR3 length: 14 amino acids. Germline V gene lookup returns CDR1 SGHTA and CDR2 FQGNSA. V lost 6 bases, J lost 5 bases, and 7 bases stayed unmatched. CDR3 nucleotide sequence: TGTGCCAGCAGTTCTACAGGGGTGGATCAGCCCCAGCATTTT. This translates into CASSSTGVDQPQHF. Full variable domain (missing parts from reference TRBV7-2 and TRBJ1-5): GAGVSQSPSNKVTEKGKDVELRCDPISGHTALYWYRQSLGQGLEFLIYFQGNSAPDKSGLPSDRFSAERTGGSVSTLTIQRTQQEDSAVYLCASSSTGVDQPQHFGDGTRLSIL.

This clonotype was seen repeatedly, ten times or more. CDR3 residues: CASSNQPGPPLNEQFF. The CDR3 region has the DNA TGTGCCAGCAGCAACCAGCCGGGTCCTCCGCTCAATGAGCAGTTCTTC. V usage is TRBV7-2 and J usage is TRBJ2-1; no firm D call. In germline, CDR1 is SGHTA, CDR2 FQGNSA. The ends were cut back, 5 bases at V and 6 bases at J, with 20 bases in the middle. The CDR3 runs 16 residues. The whole variable domain, filled in from reference TRBV7-2 and TRBJ2-1, reads GAGVSQSPSNKVTEKGKDVELRCDPISGHTALYWYRQSLGQGLEFLIYFQGNSAPDKSGLPSDRFSAERTGGSVSTLTIQRTQQEDSAVYLCASSNQPGPPLNEQFFGPGTRLTVL.

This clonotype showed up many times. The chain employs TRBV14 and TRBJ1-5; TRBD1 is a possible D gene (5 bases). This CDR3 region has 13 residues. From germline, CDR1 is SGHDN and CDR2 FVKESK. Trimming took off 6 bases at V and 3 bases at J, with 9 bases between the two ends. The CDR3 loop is CASSQGLNQPQHF. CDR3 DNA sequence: TGTGCCAGCAGTCAGGGTCTCAATCAGCCCCAGCATTTT.

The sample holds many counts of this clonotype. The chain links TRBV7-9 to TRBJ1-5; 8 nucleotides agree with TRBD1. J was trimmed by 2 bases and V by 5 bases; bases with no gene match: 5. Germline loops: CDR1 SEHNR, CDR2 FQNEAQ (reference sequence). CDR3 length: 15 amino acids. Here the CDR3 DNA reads TGTGCCAGCAGCCGTGGACAGGGAGGCAATCAGCCCCAGCATTTT. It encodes CASSRGQGGNQPQHF.

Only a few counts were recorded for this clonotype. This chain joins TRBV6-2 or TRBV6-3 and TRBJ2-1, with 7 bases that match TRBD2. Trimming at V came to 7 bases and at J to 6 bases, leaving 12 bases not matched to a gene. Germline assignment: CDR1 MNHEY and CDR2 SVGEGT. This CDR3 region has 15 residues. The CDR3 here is CASNLGQRGTNEQFF. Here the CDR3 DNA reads TGTGCCAGCAACTTGGGCCAGCGGGGAACCAATGAGCAGTTCTTC.

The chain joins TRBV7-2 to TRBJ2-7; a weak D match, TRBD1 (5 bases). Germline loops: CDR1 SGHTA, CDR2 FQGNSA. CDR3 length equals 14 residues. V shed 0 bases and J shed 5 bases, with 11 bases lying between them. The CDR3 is CASSLAQGSHEQYF. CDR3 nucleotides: TGTGCCAGCAGCTTAGCCCAGGGTAGTCACGAGCAGTACTTC.

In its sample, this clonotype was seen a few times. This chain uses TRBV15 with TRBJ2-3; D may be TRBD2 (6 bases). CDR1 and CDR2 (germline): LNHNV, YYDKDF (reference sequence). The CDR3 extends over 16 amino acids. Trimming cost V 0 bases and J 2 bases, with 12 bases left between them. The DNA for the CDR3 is TGTGCCACCAGCAGAGATGGCGGGATAAACACAGATACGCAGTATTTT. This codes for CATSRDGGINTDTQYF.

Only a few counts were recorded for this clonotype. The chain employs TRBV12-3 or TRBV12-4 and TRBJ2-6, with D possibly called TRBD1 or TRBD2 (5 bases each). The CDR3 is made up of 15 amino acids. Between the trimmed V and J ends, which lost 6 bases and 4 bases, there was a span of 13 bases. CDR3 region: CASSSPGAGANVLTF. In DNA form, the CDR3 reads TGTGCCAGCAGCAGCCCCGGGGCCGGGGCCAACGTCCTGACTTTC.